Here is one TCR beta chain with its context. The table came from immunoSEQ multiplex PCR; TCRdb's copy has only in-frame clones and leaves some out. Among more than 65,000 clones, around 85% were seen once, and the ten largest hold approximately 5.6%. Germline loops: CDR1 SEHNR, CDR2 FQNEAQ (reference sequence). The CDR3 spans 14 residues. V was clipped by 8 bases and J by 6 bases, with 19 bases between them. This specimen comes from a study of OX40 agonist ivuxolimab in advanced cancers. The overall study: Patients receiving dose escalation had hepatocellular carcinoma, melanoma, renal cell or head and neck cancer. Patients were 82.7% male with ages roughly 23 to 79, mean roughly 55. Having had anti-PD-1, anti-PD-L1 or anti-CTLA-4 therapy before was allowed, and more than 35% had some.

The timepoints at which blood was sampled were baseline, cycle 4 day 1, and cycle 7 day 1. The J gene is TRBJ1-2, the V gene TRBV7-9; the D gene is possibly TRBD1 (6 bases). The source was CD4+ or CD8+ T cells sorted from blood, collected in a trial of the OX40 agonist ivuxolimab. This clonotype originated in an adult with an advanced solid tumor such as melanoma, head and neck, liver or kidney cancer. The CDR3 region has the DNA TGTGCCAGCGCTTCCGGGACATATCTCAATGGCTACACCTTC. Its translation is CASASGTYLNGYTF.